These T cell receptor beta chains were read from a single sample in a study of cytomegalovirus exposure and HLA in healthy donors. This table comes from immunoSEQ multiplex PCR, and its TCRdb copy is limited to in-frame clones, with some not included. The repertoire holds under 200,000 clones, with approximately 59% as singletons. The sequenced material came from PBMCs. These receptors all come from a man aged 40-55 years in good health and CMV-seronegative. The CDR3 runs from the conserved cysteine through the conserved F or W. The order of the fields is D gene, J gene, clone size, V gene, CDR3 DNA, CDR3 protein. The D gene is left open where the match is weak. Size is omitted from some rows. Given values are once, few, many or a class for expanded clones.

D gene: TRBD1
J gene: TRBJ1-4
clone size: few
V gene: TRBV30
CDR3 DNA: TGTGCCTCACAGGGGAGTATGCGTGAAAAACTGTTTTTT
CDR3 protein: CASQGSMREKLFF

D gene: -
J gene: TRBJ2-3
clone size: -
V gene: TRBV11-3
CDR3 DNA: TGTGCCAGCAGCTTAGGCTTGGGCGGGACTAGCACAGATACGCAGTATTTT
CDR3 protein: CASSLGLGGTSTDTQYF

D gene: -
J gene: TRBJ2-7
clone size: -
V gene: TRBV2
CDR3 DNA: TGTGCCAGCAGTGATATGGCAGATTACGAGCAGTACTTC
CDR3 protein: CASSDMADYEQYF

D gene: TRBD2
J gene: TRBJ2-1
clone size: -
V gene: TRBV11-2
CDR3 DNA: TGTGCCAGCAGCTCGCGACTAGCGGCCTACAATGAGCAGTTCTTC
CDR3 protein: CASSSRLAAYNEQFF

D gene: -
J gene: TRBJ2-5
clone size: few
V gene: TRBV7-2
CDR3 DNA: TGTGCCAGCAGCTTAAATGCGGGAGAGACCCAGTACTTC
CDR3 protein: CASSLNAGETQYF

D gene: TRBD1
J gene: TRBJ1-5
clone size: few
V gene: TRBV6-5
CDR3 DNA: TGTGCCAGCCGAACAGGGGATCAGCCCCAGCATTTT
CDR3 protein: CASRTGDQPQHF

D gene: TRBD2
J gene: TRBJ2-2
clone size: -
V gene: TRBV5-1
CDR3 DNA: TGCGCCAGCAGCAAGCGGGGGGCGGACACCGGGGAGCTGTTTTTT
CDR3 protein: CASSKRGADTGELFF

D gene: -
J gene: TRBJ2-7
clone size: -
V gene: TRBV6-5
CDR3 DNA: TGTGCCACTTCCACGGGCTCCTACGAGCAGTACTTC
CDR3 protein: CATSTGSYEQYF

D gene: -
J gene: TRBJ2-5
clone size: -
V gene: TRBV5-1
CDR3 DNA: TGCGCCAGCAGCCGTACTAGGTCCCCAAGGGAGACCCAGTACTTC
CDR3 protein: CASSRTRSPRETQYF

D gene: -
J gene: TRBJ1-1
clone size: -
V gene: TRBV7-9
CDR3 DNA: TGTTCCAGCAGCTTAGAGGGGACACAGGCTTTCTTT
CDR3 protein: CSSSLEGTQAFF

D gene: -
J gene: TRBJ2-7
clone size: few
V gene: TRBV6-6
CDR3 DNA: TGTGCCACCCGACAGGATTACGAGCAGTACTTC
CDR3 protein: CATRQDYEQYF

D gene: -
J gene: TRBJ2-7
clone size: -
V gene: TRBV28
CDR3 DNA: TGTGCCAGCAGTTTTGCTAACGTGGAGCAGTACTTC
CDR3 protein: CASSFANVEQYF

D gene: -
J gene: TRBJ1-3
clone size: -
V gene: TRBV5-4
CDR3 DNA: TGTGCCAGCAGCTTGGACGGCGAGCGGGGAAACACCATATATTTT
CDR3 protein: CASSLDGERGNTIYF

D gene: -
J gene: TRBJ1-1
clone size: -
V gene: TRBV7-2
CDR3 DNA: TGTGCCAGCAGCTTAGCAGGGGCAGCAGTCACTGAAGCTTTCTTT
CDR3 protein: CASSLAGAAVTEAFF

D gene: TRBD1
J gene: TRBJ1-1
clone size: few
V gene: TRBV7-3
CDR3 DNA: TGTGCCAGCGCCAGGGGGACAAACACTGAAGCTTTCTTT
CDR3 protein: CASARGTNTEAFF

D gene: -
J gene: TRBJ2-7
clone size: -
V gene: TRBV10-3
CDR3 DNA: TGTGCCATCAGTGATGAGGGCTTGGGATCCTACGAGCAGTACTTC
CDR3 protein: CAISDEGLGSYEQYF

D gene: -
J gene: TRBJ1-1
clone size: -
V gene: TRBV10-3
CDR3 DNA: TGTGCCATCAGGGGGGGTCCCGGTTACACTGAAGCTTTCTTT
CDR3 protein: CAIRGGPGYTEAFF

D gene: TRBD1
J gene: TRBJ2-1
clone size: few
V gene: TRBV5-1
CDR3 DNA: TGCGCCAGCAGCGGGGGACAGGGGGCGAGCTCTGAGCAGTTCTTC
CDR3 protein: CASSGGQGASSEQFF

D gene: TRBD1
J gene: TRBJ1-3
clone size: -
V gene: TRBV19
CDR3 DNA: TGTGCCAGTACCCCCGGGACAGGAGGTTACTCTGGAAACACCATATATTTT
CDR3 protein: CASTPGTGGYSGNTIYF

D gene: TRBD2
J gene: TRBJ2-7
clone size: -
V gene: TRBV7-2
CDR3 DNA: TGTGCCAGCAGCTTATCGACTAGCGGGCCCTACGAGCAGTACTTC
CDR3 protein: CASSLSTSGPYEQYF

D gene: -
J gene: TRBJ2-1
clone size: -
V gene: TRBV5-1
CDR3 DNA: TGCGCCAGCAGCGCCGGGACTCTTTCCTACAATGAGCAGTTCTTC
CDR3 protein: CASSAGTLSYNEQFF

D gene: -
J gene: TRBJ1-5
clone size: -
V gene: TRBV25-1
CDR3 DNA: TGTGCCAGCAGGGGCACGGGCAATCAGCCCCAGCATTTT
CDR3 protein: CASRGTGNQPQHF

D gene: -
J gene: TRBJ2-7
clone size: few
V gene: TRBV5-1
CDR3 DNA: TGCGCCAGCAGTTCCAATACAGGGTCTCTACTTTACGAGCAGTACTTC
CDR3 protein: CASSSNTGSLLYEQYF

D gene: TRBD2
J gene: TRBJ2-1
clone size: -
V gene: TRBV4-1
CDR3 DNA: TGCGCCAGCAGCCAGGGTCTTGGCGGGGGGAGGAATGAGCAGTTCTTC
CDR3 protein: CASSQGLGGGRNEQFF

D gene: TRBD2
J gene: TRBJ2-5
clone size: -
V gene: TRBV10-2
CDR3 DNA: TGCGCCAGCAGTGAGCCGGGACTAGCGGAGACTAGGGGAGAGACCCAGTACTTC
CDR3 protein: CASSEPGLAETRGETQYF

D gene: -
J gene: TRBJ1-5
clone size: -
V gene: TRBV6-1
CDR3 DNA: TGTGCCAGCAGTGGAGACAGCTACCCCAATCAGCCCCAGCATTTT
CDR3 protein: CASSGDSYPNQPQHF